These 12 T cell receptor beta chains were all obtained from the same sample, sequenced in a study of shared clonotypes between healthy human individuals (dated by TCRdb to 2018 to 2020). The library came from the immunoSEQ multiplex PCR assay. This is the immuneACCESS table as TCRdb keeps it, with only in-frame sequences that have V and J called. A part of the clones is gone; compared with another copy, unresolved V genes explain less than half, and the rest is unexplained. Within this sample are 2,100,000 or so clones, with nearly 97% of them counted one time only. The biggest ten clones account for roughly 0.13% of the sample. Sequenced sample: naive CD4+ T cells sorted from blood. The sample's cell subset or site label is to be understood as: CD45RA+ positively selected. The receptors come from a man aged 18-30 years in good health.

This sequence joins TRBV7-2 and TRBJ2-5; TRBD2 might be the D (6 bases). The germline V gene has CDR1 SGHTA and CDR2 FQGNSA. The ends were cut back, 5 bases at V and 1 base at J, with 11 bases in the middle. The CDR3 is made up of 14 amino acids. In DNA, the CDR3 is TGTGCCAGCAGCCCTACGGGGGTCCAAGAGACCCAGTACTTC. Encoded protein: CASSPTGVQETQYF.

The CDR3: CASSQDSGGWGGETQYF. The CDR3 bases are TGCGCCAGCAGCCAAGATTCGGGAGGTTGGGGAGGGGAGACCCAGTACTTC. This chain connects TRBV4-1 to TRBJ2-5, with 7 bases matching TRBD2. This CDR3 comprises 17 residues. The germline V gene encodes CDR1 MGHRA and CDR2 YSYEKL. J lost 5 bases, V lost 0 bases, and 12 bases had no gene match.

This clone was recorded only once. The CDR3 loop is CASSYFDPGGEQYF. The CDR3, as DNA: TGTGCCAGCAGTTACTTCGATCCGGGGGGCGAGCAGTACTTC. J is TRBJ2-7 and V is TRBV6-6, with 7 nucleotides matching TRBD2. Unmatched junction bases numbered 6, after V lost 1 base and J lost 6 bases. Per germline, CDR1 MNHNY and CDR2 SVGAGI (reference sequence). The CDR3 loop spans 14 amino acids.

The rearrangement uses TRBV7-2 and TRBJ1-2; a possible D gene is TRBD1 (5 bases). Germline V gene data show CDR1 as SGHTA and CDR2 as FQGNSA. With 7 bases removed from V and 8 bases from J, the gap between germline ends came to 17 bases. The CDR3 totals 13 residues. The CDR3 sequence is CASTSRDSVGYTF. CDR3 DNA sequence: TGTGCCAGCACTAGCAGGGATTCCGTGGGCTACACCTTC.

The J gene is TRBJ2-5, the V gene TRBV5-8; 8 nucleotides align to TRBD1. The CDR3 runs 16 residues. Germline CDR1 is SGHTS and CDR2 is YDEGEE. With V trimmed by 3 bases and J by 4 bases, 11 bases remained unmatched. CDR3 protein: CASSYRGRMGLETQYF. The CDR3 DNA reads TGTGCCAGCAGCTACAGGGGGAGGATGGGACTAGAGACCCAGTACTTC.

The chain is built from TRBV2 and TRBJ2-7, with D maybe TRBD1 (8 bases). Trimming left V 6 bases short and J 3 bases short, with 15 bases between. Germline values: CDR1 SNHLY, CDR2 FYNNEI. The CDR3 loop spans 14 amino acids. CDR3 sequence: CASSLQGGSYEQYF. The DNA of the CDR3 is TGTGCCAGCAGCCTACAGGGGGGGAGCTACGAGCAGTACTTC. Based on the CDR3 plus reference TRBV2 and TRBJ2-7, the full variable domain is EPEVTQTPSHQVTQMGQEVILRCVPISNHLYFYWYRQILGQKVEFLVSFYNNEISEKSEIFDDQFSVERPDGSNFTLKIRSTKLEDSAMYFCASSLQGGSYEQYFGPGTRLTVT.

This chain uses TRBV2 with TRBJ1-6; D gene unclear. Looked up from germline, CDR1 is SNHLY and CDR2 is FYNNEI. The V end was cut by 6 bases, the J end by 4 bases, with 10 bases between. The CDR3 sequence is 14 residues long. CDR3 sequence reads: CASSLSGYNSPLHF. The CDR3 bases are TGTGCCAGCAGCCTATCGGGGTATAATTCACCCCTCCACTTT.

The chain joins TRBV4-3 to TRBJ2-3; D not certain. V lost 0 bases and J lost 3, with 7 bases in between. The CDR3 contains 14 residues. CDR1 is LGHNA, CDR2 YSLEER, per germline. The CDR3: CASSQDVGTDTQYF. The CDR3 DNA is TGCGCCAGCAGCCAAGATGTGGGAACAGATACGCAGTATTTT.

The CDR3 nucleotides read TGTGCCAGCAGCTTGGCCCGGACAGGGGGCACAGATACGCAGTATTTT. Translation: CASSLARTGGTDTQYF. The chain employs TRBV5-6 and TRBJ2-3; 9 nucleotides agree with TRBD1. Germline V lookup: CDR1 SGHDT, CDR2 YYEEEE. The CDR3 has 16 amino acids. J gave up 1 base and V 0 bases, and 3 bases lay outside the gene matches.

The CDR3 DNA is TGTGCCAGCAGTTACGGACAGTTGAACACTGAAGCTTTCTTT. This codes for CASSYGQLNTEAFF. The chain couples TRBV6-6 to TRBJ1-1; possible D gene TRBD1, 6 bases. The V end was cut by 2 bases, the J end by 0 bases, with 7 bases between. Germline V gene lookup returns CDR1 MNHNY and CDR2 SVGAGI (reference sequence). The CDR3 length is 14 residues.

On this clone itself: Germline and junction disagree at one end, which may indicate a read error. The chain carries TRBV7-9 and TRBJ1-2; D gene uncertain. CDR1 is SEHNR and CDR2 is FQNEAQ in the germline V gene (reference sequence). This CDR3 is 9 amino acids long. The CDR3 nucleotides read TGTGCCAGCAGCTTCGAGTCACTCTTC. It specifies CASSFESLF.

A note on this clone: Other DNA variants within this sample encode the same CDR3. The rearrangement uses TRBV13 and TRBJ1-3, with TRBD1 as a possible D gene (5 bases). The CDR3 has 14 amino acids. V was shortened by 4 bases and J by 0 bases, with 7 bases between the two germline ends. The germline V gene has CDR1 PRHDT and CDR2 FYEKMQ (reference sequence). The CDR3 loop is CASSSRGSGNTIYF. As DNA, the CDR3 is TGTGCCAGCAGCTCGAGGGGCTCTGGAAACACCATATATTTT.